Following are 27 T cell receptor beta chains from one sample sequenced in a study of neoadjuvant anti-PD-1 for oral cavity cancer (dated by TCRdb to 2020 to 2022). The library relied on the immunoSEQ multiplex PCR assay. TCRdb mirrors the immuneACCESS table, restricted to in-frame sequences. Some clones are absent from its copies; in checked studies, under half trace to an unresolved V gene, and the reason for the others is unknown. Present in this sample are 12,000 or so clones, about 71% of which were seen just once. Together, the top ten hold about 2.4% of the sample. This specimen's time point label, interpreted: after neoadjuvant nivolumab, at surgical resection. The input for sequencing was PBMCs, taken after nivolumab (anti-PD-1) treatment. These TCRs come from a person aged 35-79 years with oral cavity squamous cell carcinoma.

The gene calls are TRBV15 and TRBJ1-3; D possibly corresponds to TRBD1 (6 bases). V dropped 0 bases and J dropped 6 bases, with 15 bases sitting between them. This CDR3 region has 16 residues. Germline CDR1 LNHNV, CDR2 YYDKDF (reference sequence). The CDR3: CATSRDRGQGENTIYF. CDR3 DNA sequence: TGTGCCACCAGCAGAGATCGGGGGCAGGGAGAAAACACCATATATTTT.

This chain uses TRBV6-1 with TRBJ1-2; D gene ambiguous. The germline gives CDR1 MNHNS, CDR2 SASEGT. The CDR3 has 13 amino acids. Deletions cut 2 bases from V and 4 bases from J, with 8 bases between. The CDR3 region is CASSEKGGYGYTF. CDR3 DNA: TGTGCCAGCAGTGAAAAGGGCGGCTATGGCTACACCTTC.

Only one count was recorded for this clone. The rearrangement links TRBV9 to TRBJ1-1; TRBD1 matches 9 bases. CDR3 length: 15 residues. V was pared by 4 bases and J by 14 bases, with 18 bases of the junction left unmatched. Germline-derived CDR1 and CDR2 are SGDLS and YYNGEE. The chain's CDR3 is CASSPGDRDPGSCFF. CDR3 nucleotide sequence: TGTGCCAGCAGCCCAGGGGACAGGGACCCGGGCTCGTGCTTCTTT.

V and J are TRBV28 and TRBJ2-1, with 14 bases identical to TRBD2. The germline V gene has CDR1 MDHEN and CDR2 SYDVKM. The CDR3 has 17 residues. Trimming removed 6 bases from V and 8 bases from J; junction bases left unmatched: 12. CDR3 amino acids: CASRLRLAGGPEDEQFF. The CDR3 DNA reads as TGTGCCAGCAGGCTAAGACTAGCGGGAGGGCCTGAGGATGAGCAGTTCTTC.

The chain is built from TRBV5-1 and TRBJ1-1; the D is unclear. The CDR3 spans 13 residues. Trimming removed 3 bases from V and 7 bases from J, with 13 bases in between. Per germline, CDR1 SGHRS and CDR2 YFSETQ. The CDR3 nucleotides are TGCGCCAGCAGCTGGGGTTATGATAGTGAAGCTTTCTTT. Translated: CASSWGYDSEAFF.

This sequence joins TRBV5-6 and TRBJ2-5; a weak D match, TRBD2 (5 bases). V shed 0 bases and J shed 2 bases, with 8 bases lying between them. Germline-derived CDR1 and CDR2 are SGHDT and YYEEEE. There are 14 residues in the CDR3. The CDR3 DNA reads TGTGCCAGCAGCTTGGCCTGGAGGCAAGAGACCCAGTACTTC. Amino acids: CASSLAWRQETQYF.

V gene TRBV9 combines with J gene TRBJ1-1; tentative D call: TRBD1 (5 bases). The germline V and J ends were trimmed by 3 bases and 5 bases, with 17 bases remaining between them. The CDR3 loop spans 15 amino acids. In germline, CDR1 is SGDLS, CDR2 YYNGEE. CDR3 sequence: CASSAAPPGNTEAFF. The CDR3 DNA reads as TGTGCCAGCAGCGCCGCTCCCCCAGGGAATACTGAAGCTTTCTTT.

The chain recombines TRBV4-1 with TRBJ2-3; 8 nucleotides match TRBD2. Germline V gene lookup returns CDR1 MGHRA and CDR2 YSYEKL. The CDR3 runs 16 residues. V lost 2 bases and J lost 4; bases outside the gene matches: 8. The CDR3 nucleotides are TGCGCCAGCAGCCAACTTGGGAGCGGGGGCCCAGATACGCAGTATTTT. Translated, it gives CASSQLGSGGPDTQYF.

The table lists this clone with a count of one. J is TRBJ2-1 and V is TRBV5-1; 8 bases map to TRBD2. Germline CDR1 reads SGHRS; CDR2 reads YFSETQ. The CDR3 length is 16 residues. Germline trimming cut 1 base from V and 2 bases from J; bases unmatched to any gene: 5. The CDR3 nucleotides are TGCGCCAGCAGCTTGCTTCCGGGACTAGCCTACAATGAGCAGTTCTTC. This encodes CASSLLPGLAYNEQFF.

The gene calls are TRBV19 and TRBJ1-2; D not certain. V gave up 2 bases and J gave up 3 bases, with 13 bases separating them. Germline V gene lookup returns CDR1 LNHDA and CDR2 SQIVND (reference sequence). The length of the CDR3 is 15 residues. The CDR3 is CASSISLGSDYGYTF. The CDR3 region has the DNA TGTGCCAGTAGTATATCTCTAGGGAGCGACTATGGCTACACCTTC.

This rearrangement joins TRBV5-4 to TRBJ1-1, with 9 bases identical to TRBD1. With V trimmed by 4 bases and J by 4 bases, 8 bases remained unmatched. The CDR3 is 15 residues long. Per germline, CDR1 SGHNT and CDR2 YYREEE (reference sequence). CDR3 nucleotides: TGTGCCAGCAGCGGCCGGGACAGGGTCCCCACTGAAGCTTTCTTT. Translating gives CASSGRDRVPTEAFF.

This chain links TRBV18 with TRBJ1-5; D may be TRBD1 (5 bases). This CDR3 contains 16 residues. Between the trimmed V and J ends, which lost 2 bases and 4 bases, there was a span of 15 bases. CDR1 KGHSH and CDR2 LQKENI come from the germline V gene. This CDR3 reads CASSPTGNAWNQPQHF. CDR3 DNA sequence: TGTGCCAGCTCACCAACAGGAAACGCCTGGAATCAGCCCCAGCATTTT.

V gene TRBV9 combines with J gene TRBJ2-7; tentative D call: TRBD1 (6 bases). This CDR3 comprises 14 residues. V lost 3 bases and J lost 5, with 15 bases in between. Germline V gene data show CDR1 as SGDLS and CDR2 as YYNGEE. CDR3 loop: CASSGGSGDHEQYF. DNA for the CDR3: TGTGCCAGCAGCGGCGGATCAGGGGACCACGAGCAGTACTTC.

The chain couples TRBV5-1 to TRBJ1-1; D is uncertain. The germline gives CDR1 SGHRS, CDR2 YFSETQ. The V end was cut by 0 bases, the J end by 1 base, with 7 bases between. There are 14 residues in the CDR3. This chain's CDR3 is CASSLGVWNTEAFF. The CDR3 DNA sequence: TGCGCCAGCAGCTTGGGGGTGTGGAACACTGAAGCTTTCTTT. Based on the CDR3 plus reference TRBV5-1 and TRBJ1-1, the full variable domain is KAGVTQTPRYLIKTRGQQVTLSCSPISGHRSVSWYQQTPGQGLQFLFEYFSETQRNKGNFPGRFSGRQFSNSRSEMNVSTLELGDSALYLCASSLGVWNTEAFFGQGTRLTVV.

This clone came up a few times. The V call is TRBV4-1, the J call TRBJ2-7; no clear D. V was shortened by 0 bases and J by 3 bases, with 12 bases between the two germline ends. This CDR3 contains 15 residues. The germline V gene encodes CDR1 MGHRA and CDR2 YSYEKL. CDR3 sequence (DNA): TGCGCCAGCAGCCAAGATTTGGGCAGCATCTACGAGCAGTACTTC. It is translated as CASSQDLGSIYEQYF.

V is TRBV7-2 and J is TRBJ2-7, with D uncertain. This CDR3 is 12 amino acids long. The germline V gene has CDR1 SGHTA and CDR2 FQGNSA. Trimming left V 5 bases short and J 2 bases short, with 7 bases between. The CDR3 DNA reads as TGTGCCAGCAGCCAGCCTACCTACGAGCAGTACTTC. Translated: CASSQPTYEQYF.

Only a few counts were recorded for this clone. This rearrangement joins TRBV6-5 to TRBJ1-5; 9 bases are shared with TRBD1. V was clipped by 4 bases and J by 7 bases; unmatched bases: 5. The CDR3 length is 14 residues. Germline CDR1 MNHEY, CDR2 SVGAGI. CDR3 residues: CASSLGQGRQPQHF. The CDR3 nucleotides read TGTGCCAGCAGTTTGGGACAGGGTCGGCAGCCCCAGCATTTT.

The genes are TRBV15 and TRBJ1-1; no definite D call. Trimming took 0 bases from V and 5 from J, leaving 19 bases between them. This CDR3 contains 17 residues. CDR1 is LNHNV, CDR2 YYDKDF, per germline (reference sequence). DNA for the CDR3: TGTGCCACCAGCAGAGATCGTCTTTTTTCCTGGGGTACTGAAGCTTTCTTT. Its translation: CATSRDRLFSWGTEAFF. The whole variable domain, filled in from reference TRBV15 and TRBJ1-1, reads DAMVIQNPRYQVTQFGKPVTLSCSQTLNHNVMYWYQQKSSQAPKLLFHYYDKDFNNEADTPDNFQSRRPNTSFCFLDIRSPGLGDTAMYLCATSRDRLFSWGTEAFFGQGTRLTVV.

The chain employs TRBV7-6 and TRBJ2-5; D gene uncertain. The CDR3 spans 13 residues. The V gene's germline CDR1 is SGHVS and CDR2 FNYEAQ. V lost 5 bases to trimming and J lost 5 bases, with 12 bases between them. The CDR3 sequence is CASSPVIGETQYF. The CDR3 DNA reads TGTGCCAGCAGCCCCGTCATTGGGGAGACCCAGTACTTC.

On this clone itself: This CDR3 is missing its conserved last phenylalanine or tryptophan, likely due to a read error. It is unclear where the CDR3 begins or ends on the DNA, so no DNA is shown, and the CDR3 is as TCRdb lists it. This chain links TRBV30 with TRBJ2-7; the tabulated D call, TRBD2, remains unverified against the DNA. The germline CDR1 and CDR2 sequences are GTSNPN and SVGIG (reference sequence). The CDR3 is 12 residues long, ends included. The CDR3 reads CACHRPAGVEYL.

The chain combines TRBV6-1 with TRBJ2-7; TRBD2 might be the D (6 bases). The germline gives CDR1 MNHNS, CDR2 SASEGT. The CDR3 sequence is 13 residues long. Trimming removed 4 bases from V and 4 bases from J, with 11 bases in between. CDR3 residues: CASSGDLLYEQYF. As DNA, the CDR3 is TGTGCCAGCAGTGGGGACTTACTTTACGAGCAGTACTTC.

The chain has TRBV30 and TRBJ2-4; D may be TRBD1 (6 bases). Germline CDR1 GTSNPN, CDR2 SVGIG (reference sequence). This CDR3 contains 12 residues. V was clipped by 1 base and J by 8 bases, with 9 bases between them. The CDR3 DNA reads TGTGCCTGGAGTGGACAGGCACACATTCAGTACTTC. Translation: CAWSGQAHIQYF.

The chain couples TRBV10-2 to TRBJ2-7, with D perhaps TRBD1 (5 bases). The germline gives CDR1 WSHSY, CDR2 SAAADI. With 1 base removed from V and 1 base from J, the gap between germline ends came to 11 bases. There are 15 residues in the CDR3. CDR3 sequence reads: CASSELDSGSYEQYF. The CDR3 DNA is TGCGCCAGCAGTGAGTTAGACTCAGGGTCCTACGAGCAGTACTTC.

The rearrangement joins TRBV30 to TRBJ2-3; 10 nucleotides align to TRBD2. V shed 2 bases and J 4 bases; nucleotides not matched to a gene: 6. This CDR3 is built from 15 residues. Germline CDR1 reads GTSNPN; CDR2 reads SVGIG (reference sequence). In DNA form, the CDR3 reads TGTGCCTGGAGTAAGCGGGGGGGGACCTCAGATACGCAGTATTTT. Translated, it gives CAWSKRGGTSDTQYF.

This clone was detected only once. J is TRBJ2-5 and V is TRBV9; D possibly corresponds to TRBD2 (6 bases). This CDR3 has 13 residues. Germline V lookup: CDR1 SGDLS, CDR2 YYNGEE. V was cut by 0 bases and J by 5 bases, with 8 bases left in between. CDR3 amino acids: CASSVGGRETQYF. CDR3 nucleotide sequence: TGTGCCAGCAGCGTAGGAGGGAGGGAGACCCAGTACTTC. Combining the CDR3 with reference TRBV9 and TRBJ2-5 gives the whole variable domain DSGVTQTPKHLITATGQRVTLRCSPRSGDLSVYWYQQSLDQGLQFLIQYYNGEERAKGNILERFSAQQFPDLHSELNLSSLELGDSALYFCASSVGGRETQYFGPGTRLLVL.

This clone was counted only a few times. The V call is TRBV6-4, the J call TRBJ1-5, with no clear D. Trimming took 6 bases from V and 0 from J, leaving 6 bases between them. Germline CDR1 MRHNA, CDR2 SNTAGT. The CDR3 totals 13 residues. For the CDR3, the DNA is TGTGCCAGCAGCTCCGATAGCAATCAGCCCCAGCATTTT. Residues: CASSSDSNQPQHF.

The chain employs TRBV5-4 and TRBJ1-3; D unclear. The CDR3 is made up of 17 amino acids. The germline V and J ends were trimmed by 0 bases and 0 bases, with 13 bases remaining between them. The germline CDR1 and CDR2 sequences are SGHNT and YYREEE (reference sequence). Here the CDR3 DNA reads TGTGCCAGCAGCTTGGATCGGTCCCTTCGCTCTGGAAACACCATATATTTT. Residues: CASSLDRSLRSGNTIYF. Full variable domain (remainder filled in from reference TRBV5-4 and TRBJ1-3): ETGVTQSPTHLIKTRGQQVTLRCSSQSGHNTVSWYQQALGQGPQFIFQYYREEENGRGNFPPRFSGLQFPNYSSELNVNALELDDSALYLCASSLDRSLRSGNTIYFGEGSWLTVV.